Sequencing of this T cell receptor beta chain was carried out in a study of blood T cell repertoires in COVID-19. This clone was observed once. This CDR3 is built from 13 residues. V was trimmed by 3 bases and J by 0 bases, leaving 6 bases between them. Germline CDR1 is SGHNT and CDR2 is YYREEE (reference sequence). Original processing methods: Estimation of nucleated cell counts was performed using reference gene primer amplification. Sequenced by immunoSEQ multiplex PCR; TCRdb stores in-frame clones only, minus some. V, J and clone size were drawn from that table, and D and trimming were deduced from the DNA. The sample consists of around 150,000 clones, approximately 80% of them appearing once.

The TCR originated in a woman older than 75 with acute or convalescent COVID-19. Material for sequencing was peripheral blood. The chain is built from TRBV5-4 and TRBJ1-1; the D is unclear. In DNA, the CDR3 is TGTGCCAGCAGCTCACAGATGAACACTGAAGCTTTCTTT. Its translation: CASSSQMNTEAFF.